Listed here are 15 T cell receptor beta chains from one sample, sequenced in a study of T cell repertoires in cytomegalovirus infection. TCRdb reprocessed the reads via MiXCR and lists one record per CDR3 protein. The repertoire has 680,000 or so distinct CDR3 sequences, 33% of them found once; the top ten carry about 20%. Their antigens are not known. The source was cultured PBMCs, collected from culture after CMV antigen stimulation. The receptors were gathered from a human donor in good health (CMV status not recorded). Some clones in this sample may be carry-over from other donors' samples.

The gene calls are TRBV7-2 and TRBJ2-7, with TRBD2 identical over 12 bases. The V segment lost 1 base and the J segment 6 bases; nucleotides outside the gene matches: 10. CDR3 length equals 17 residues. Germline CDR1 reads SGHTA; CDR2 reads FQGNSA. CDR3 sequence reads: CASSLGPSGGALGEQYF. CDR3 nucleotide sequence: TGTGCCAGCAGCTTAGGCCCTAGCGGGGGGGCGTTGGGCGAGCAGTACTTC.

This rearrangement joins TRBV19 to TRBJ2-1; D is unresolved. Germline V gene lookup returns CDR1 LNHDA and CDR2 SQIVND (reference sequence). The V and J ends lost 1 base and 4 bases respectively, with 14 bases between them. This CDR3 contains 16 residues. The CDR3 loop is CASSIGPDPTYNEQFF. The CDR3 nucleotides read TGTGCCAGTAGTATAGGACCGGATCCAACGTACAATGAGCAGTTCTTC. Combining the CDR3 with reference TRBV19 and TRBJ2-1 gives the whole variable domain DGGITQSPKYLFRKEGQNVTLSCEQNLNHDAMYWYRQDPGQGLRLIYYSQIVNDFQKGDIAEGYSVSREKKESFPLTVTSAQKNPTAFYLCASSIGPDPTYNEQFFGPGTRLTVL.

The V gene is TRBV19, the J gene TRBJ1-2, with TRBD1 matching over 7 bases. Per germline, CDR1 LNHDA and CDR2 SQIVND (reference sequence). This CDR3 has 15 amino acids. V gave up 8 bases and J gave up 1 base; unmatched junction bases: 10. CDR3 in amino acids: CASQRGTAVNYGYTF. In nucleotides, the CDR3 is TGTGCCAGTCAAAGAGGGACAGCCGTTAACTATGGCTACACCTTC.

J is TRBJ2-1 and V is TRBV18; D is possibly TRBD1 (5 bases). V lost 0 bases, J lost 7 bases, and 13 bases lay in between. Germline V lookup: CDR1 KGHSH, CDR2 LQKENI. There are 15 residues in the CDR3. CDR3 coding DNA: TGTGCCAGCTCACCACCGGGAAGACAGTCGAATGAGCAGTTCTTC. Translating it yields CASSPPGRQSNEQFF.

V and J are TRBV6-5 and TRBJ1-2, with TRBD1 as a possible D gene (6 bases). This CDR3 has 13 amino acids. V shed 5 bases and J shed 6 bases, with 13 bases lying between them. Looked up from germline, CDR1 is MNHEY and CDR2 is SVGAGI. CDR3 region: CASSHPRQDGYTF. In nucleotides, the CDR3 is TGTGCCAGCAGTCACCCGCGACAGGATGGCTACACCTTC.

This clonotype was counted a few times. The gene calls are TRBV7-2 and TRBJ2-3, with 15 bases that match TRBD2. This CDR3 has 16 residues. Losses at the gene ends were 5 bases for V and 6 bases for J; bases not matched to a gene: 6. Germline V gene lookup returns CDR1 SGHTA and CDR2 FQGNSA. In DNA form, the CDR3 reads TGTGCCAGCAGCCCACGGACTAGCGGGGGGGTGGATACGCAGTATTTT. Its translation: CASSPRTSGGVDTQYF.

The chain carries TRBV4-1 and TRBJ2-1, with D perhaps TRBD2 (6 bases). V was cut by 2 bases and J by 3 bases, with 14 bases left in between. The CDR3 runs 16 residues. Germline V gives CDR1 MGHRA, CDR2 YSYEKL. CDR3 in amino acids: CASSQPGTANYNEQFF. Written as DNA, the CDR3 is TGCGCCAGCAGCCAACCTGGGACTGCCAACTACAATGAGCAGTTCTTC.

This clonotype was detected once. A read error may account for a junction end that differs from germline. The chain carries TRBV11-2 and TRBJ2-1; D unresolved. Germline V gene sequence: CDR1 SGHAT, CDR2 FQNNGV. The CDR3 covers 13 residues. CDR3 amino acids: CASSLDVSSEEFF. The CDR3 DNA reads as TGTGCCAGCAGCTTAGATGTTTCTAGTGAGGAGTTCTTC.

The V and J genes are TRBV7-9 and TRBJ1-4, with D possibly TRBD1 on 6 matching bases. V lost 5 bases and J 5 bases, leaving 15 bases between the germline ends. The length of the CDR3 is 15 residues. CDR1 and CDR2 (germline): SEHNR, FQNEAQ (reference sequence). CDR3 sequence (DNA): TGTGCCAGCAGCCAAAGGACAGACTACAATGAAAAACTGTTTTTT. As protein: CASSQRTDYNEKLFF.

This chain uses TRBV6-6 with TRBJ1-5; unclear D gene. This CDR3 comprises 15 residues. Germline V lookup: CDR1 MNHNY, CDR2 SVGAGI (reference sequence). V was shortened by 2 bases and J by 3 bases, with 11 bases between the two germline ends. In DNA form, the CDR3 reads TGTGCCAGCAGTTACGCGGCAGTTAACAATCAGCCCCAGCATTTT. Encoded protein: CASSYAAVNNQPQHF.

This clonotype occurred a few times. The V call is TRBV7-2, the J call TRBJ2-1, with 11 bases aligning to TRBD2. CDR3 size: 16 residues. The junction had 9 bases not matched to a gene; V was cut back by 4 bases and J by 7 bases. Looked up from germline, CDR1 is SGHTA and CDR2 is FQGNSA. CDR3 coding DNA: TGTGCCAGCAGCTCAATAGCGGGAGGGCCTTTTAATGAGCAGTTCTTC. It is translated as CASSSIAGGPFNEQFF.

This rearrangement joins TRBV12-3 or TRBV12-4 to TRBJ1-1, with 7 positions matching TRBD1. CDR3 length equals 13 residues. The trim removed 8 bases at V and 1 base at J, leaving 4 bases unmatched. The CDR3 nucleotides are TGTGCCAGCGGTAGACAGGGGAACACTGAAGCTTTCTTT. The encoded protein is CASGRQGNTEAFF.

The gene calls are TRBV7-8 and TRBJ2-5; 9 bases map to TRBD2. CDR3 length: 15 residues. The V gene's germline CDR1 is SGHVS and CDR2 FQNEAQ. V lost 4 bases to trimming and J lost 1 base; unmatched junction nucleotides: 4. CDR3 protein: CASSSPTSGQETQYF. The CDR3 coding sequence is TGTGCCAGCAGCTCCCCGACTAGCGGCCAAGAGACCCAGTACTTC. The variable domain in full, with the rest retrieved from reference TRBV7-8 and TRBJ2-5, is GAGVSQSPRYKVAKRGQDVALRCDPISGHVSLFWYQQALGQGPEFLTYFQNEAQLDKSGLPSDRFFAERPEGSVSTLKIQRTQQEDSAVYLCASSSPTSGQETQYFGPGTRLLVL.

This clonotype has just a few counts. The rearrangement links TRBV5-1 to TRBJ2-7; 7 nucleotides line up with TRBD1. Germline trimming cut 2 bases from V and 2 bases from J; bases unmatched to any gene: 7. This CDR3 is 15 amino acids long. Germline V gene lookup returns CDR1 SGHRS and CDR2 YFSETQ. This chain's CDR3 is CASSFEGALTYEQYF. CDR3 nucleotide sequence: TGCGCCAGCAGCTTTGAGGGGGCCCTTACCTACGAGCAGTACTTC.

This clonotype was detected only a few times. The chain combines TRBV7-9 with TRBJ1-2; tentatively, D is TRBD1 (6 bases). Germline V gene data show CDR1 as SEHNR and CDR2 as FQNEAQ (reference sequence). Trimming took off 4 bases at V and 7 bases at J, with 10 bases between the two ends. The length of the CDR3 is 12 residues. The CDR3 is CASSSNRAGYTF. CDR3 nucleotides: TGTGCCAGCAGCTCCAACAGGGCTGGCTACACCTTC.